The entry below gives a single TCR beta chain sequence along with its context. Its antigen is as yet unknown. The data were taken from a study of cytomegalovirus exposure and HLA in healthy donors. Overall study findings and caveats: Most sequenced TCRs were rare (though some public TCRs occurred in many donors). According to a later analysis, donors in an Asian-associated ancestry cluster reportedly had fewer N-insertions than the approximately 670-donor mean. According to a later analysis, most TCR beta chains associated with CMV appeared HLA-restricted.

CDR1 KGHSH and CDR2 LQKENI come from the germline V gene. The CDR3 is made up of 16 amino acids. V shed 2 bases and J shed 6 bases, with 20 bases lying between them. 60 Vbeta and 13 Jbeta primers were used in PCR. Sequencing was performed with immunoSEQ multiplex PCR; in TCRdb, only in-frame clones are kept and a portion is missing. This sample's table reports about 170,000 clones. Sequencing was done on a sample of PBMCs. The genes are TRBV18 and TRBJ2-7; tentative D call: TRBD2 (7 bases). This receptor was identified in a young woman in good health and CMV-seropositive. CDR3 bases: TGTGCCAGCTCACCAGGAACGGGGGGCGCGAGGATCGAGCAGTACTTC. It translates to CASSPGTGGARIEQYF. Full variable domain (rest looked up from reference TRBV18 and TRBJ2-7): NAGVMQNPRHLVRRRGQEARLRCSPMKGHSHVYWYRQLPEEGLKFMVYLQKENIIDESGMPKERFSAEFPKEGPSILRIQQVVRGDSAAYFCASSPGTGGARIEQYFGPGTRLTVT.